This TCR beta chain was documented in a study of blood T cell repertoires in COVID-19. In the study overall: Whether acute or convalescent, the COVID-19 samples came from the United States, Italy and Spain. In each case, the material was cDNA or gDNA derived from T cells, B-cell-depleted T cells, or PBMCs.

Germline V CDR1 and CDR2: MDHEN, SYDVKM. Trimming shortened V by 7 bases and J by 0 bases, and 16 bases separated the two germline ends. This CDR3 comprises 16 residues. As processed by the authors: Amplification with reference gene primers provided the estimates of nucleated cell counts. Sequencing was performed with immunoSEQ multiplex PCR; in TCRdb, only in-frame clones are kept and a portion is missing. From that table come the V and J calls and clone size; the DNA was used to work out D and trimming. The table includes approximately 230,000 clones, roughly 80% detected once. The genes are TRBV28 and TRBJ1-3; a possible D gene is TRBD1 (5 bases). Sequencing used peripheral blood. This receptor was taken from a woman aged 80 or older with active or convalescent COVID-19. The CDR3 coding sequence is TGTGCCAGCACCGGAGGGGCCCTTCGCTCTGGAAACACCATATATTTT. This encodes CASTGGALRSGNTIYF.